This T cell receptor beta chain was profiled in a study of cytomegalovirus exposure and HLA in healthy donors. Whole-study context: As an earlier analysis found, 150 million to 200 million T cells yielded 90 million to 140 million unique TCR beta sequences. Notes on the study in general: There were reportedly fewer N-insertions in an Asian-associated ancestry cluster than the approximately 630-donor mean, in a later analysis.

This clone has just one count. As yet, its antigen is unknown. Germline V gene data show CDR1 as SGHTA and CDR2 as FQGNSA. V gave up 5 bases and J gave up 5 bases; unmatched junction bases: 2. The CDR3 consists of 13 residues. Primers: 60 Vbeta forward and 13 Jbeta reverse. Sequencing was performed with immunoSEQ multiplex PCR; in TCRdb, only in-frame clones are kept and a portion is missing. The data show 150,000 to 200,000 clones, with over 75% seen just once and 6% to 7% held by the top ten. The chain combines TRBV7-2 with TRBJ2-5; 10 bases are shared with TRBD1. The sample consisted of PBMCs. This clonotype originated in a man aged 35-49 years in good health and CMV-seropositive. The CDR3 protein is CASSQGQGETQYF. The CDR3 coding sequence is TGTGCCAGCAGCCAGGGACAGGGGGAGACCCAGTACTTC.